These 4 T cell receptor beta chains originate from one sample sequenced in a study of regulatory T cells in long-lasting Graves disease. TCR beta libraries were built with iRepertoire HTBI primers and Arm-PCR of CDR3 regions. TCRdb reprocessed the multiplex PCR reads with MiXCR, giving one entry per CDR3 protein. The data show a few hundred thousand distinct CDR3 sequences, over 15% seen once. Time point noted: newly diagnosed GD, antithyroid drugs for less than 3 months. PBMC RNA was the source of the TCR library. The same specimen was also included in a second study, on T cells in Graves' hyperthyroidism and ophthalmopathy.

Sequences were derived from peripheral blood mononuclear cells (PBMCs), sampled at new diagnosis, from a patient treated with antithyroid drugs. The receptors shown here come from a man aged 35 to 55 with Graves disease.

The chain recombines TRBV4-1 with TRBJ1-4; D gene ambiguous. V gave up 1 base and J gave up 8 bases, with 8 bases separating them. CDR3 size: 13 residues. Germline-derived CDR1 and CDR2 are MGHRA and YSYEKL. The DNA of the CDR3 is TGCGCCAGCAGCCAAGTTACAGCAGAAAAACTGTTTTTT. Translating it yields CASSQVTAEKLFF.

V usage is TRBV7-3 and J usage is TRBJ2-2, with 9 bases that match TRBD1. The germline V gene has CDR1 SGHTA and CDR2 FQGTGA. Trimming removed 5 bases from V and 1 base from J; junction bases left unmatched: 5. The CDR3 is made up of 16 amino acids. CDR3: CASSQSGQGNTGELFF. For the CDR3, the DNA is TGTGCCAGCAGCCAATCGGGACAGGGGAACACCGGGGAGCTGTTTTTT.

V and J are TRBV20-1 and TRBJ2-1; D perhaps matches TRBD1 (6 bases). This CDR3 spans 14 amino acids. Trimming stripped 7 bases from V and 8 bases from J, with 21 bases between. Germline V CDR1 and CDR2: DFQATT, SNEGSKA (reference sequence). The CDR3, as DNA: TGCAGTGGGTTCCGCAGGGGTCCTATTGATGAGCAGTTCTTC. Its translation is CSGFRRGPIDEQFF.

This clonotype has ten or more counts. The rearrangement links TRBV7-2 to TRBJ1-3; D is ambiguous. The CDR3 has 15 amino acids. The V gene lost 6 bases and the J gene lost 0 bases, with 12 bases spanning the gap. Germline V gene lookup returns CDR1 SGHTA and CDR2 FQGNSA. Written as DNA, the CDR3 is TGTGCCAGCAGTACGTTCCTGAACTCTGGAAACACCATATATTTT. Translated, it gives CASSTFLNSGNTIYF.